This entry concerns a single TCR beta chain. The sample originates from a study of blood T cell repertoires in COVID-19. In the study overall: Sites across the United States, Italy and Spain contributed samples from acute and convalescent COVID-19. PBMCs, B-cell-depleted T cells, or T cells were the source of the cDNA or gDNA that made up the material.

Per the authors' pipeline: Amplifying reference gene primers gave estimates of nucleated cell counts. Sequenced by immunoSEQ multiplex PCR; TCRdb stores in-frame clones only, minus some. From that table come the V and J calls and clone size; the DNA was used to work out D and trimming. The table includes around 81,000 clones, nearly 90% detected once. The trim removed 5 bases at V and 4 bases at J, leaving 3 bases unmatched. Germline CDR1 is LNHDA and CDR2 is SQIVND (reference sequence). The CDR3 extends over 14 amino acids. The rearrangement uses TRBV19 and TRBJ2-2; 8 positions match TRBD1. The source material was peripheral blood. The sequence came from a man aged 65 to 85 with acute or convalescent COVID-19. CDR3 sequence reads: CASSRQGLTGELFF. The CDR3 bases are TGTGCCAGTAGTCGACAGGGGCTCACCGGGGAGCTGTTTTTT.